Below, 9 T cell receptor beta chains from the same sample are listed, as sequenced in a study of shared clonotypes between healthy human individuals. The naive CD8 subset, CD45RO-negative cells positively selected for CCR7, excluded terminally differentiated effector memory CD45RA+ cells. Using immunoSEQ multiplex PCR, the repertoire was profiled, and TCRdb retains in-frame clones only, with some absent. Seen here are approximately 2,000,000 clones, about 94% observed once, and the top ten hold around 1.7%. The sample consisted of naive CD8+ T cells from PBMCs. Receptors were obtained from a young man in good health. Some clones in this sample may be carry-over from other donors' samples.

This clone appeared a few times. The V call is TRBV4-1, the J call TRBJ1-1; no clear D. The CDR3 has 14 amino acids. The ends were cut back, 1 base at V and 4 bases at J, with 10 bases in the middle. Per germline, CDR1 MGHRA and CDR2 YSYEKL. The CDR3 is CASSQGWRSTEAFF. In DNA, the CDR3 is TGCGCCAGCAGCCAAGGCTGGAGGAGCACTGAAGCTTTCTTT.

CDR3 in DNA: TGTGCCAGCACCCGACTAGCGGGAGGGCCCAGGCAAGAGACCCAGTACTTC. Translating gives CASTRLAGGPRQETQYF. The V and J genes are TRBV25-1 and TRBJ2-5; 14 bases are shared with TRBD2. Germline loops: CDR1 MGHDK, CDR2 SYGVNS. The CDR3 has 17 amino acids. Trimming at V came to 7 bases and at J to 2 bases, leaving 9 bases not matched to a gene.

The chain recombines TRBV9 with TRBJ2-5; D not certain. This CDR3 is built from 15 residues. V lost 0 bases and J lost 5, with 14 bases in between. Germline V lookup: CDR1 SGDLS, CDR2 YYNGEE. The CDR3 nucleotides are TGTGCCAGCAGCGTAGTCCCGGCACAGACCGAGACCCAGTACTTC. Residues: CASSVVPAQTETQYF.

With regard to this clone: A clone one base away is much larger, so this may be a read error. The chain carries TRBV5-1 and TRBJ2-7; TRBD2 aligns across 7 bases. The CDR3 is 14 residues long. V lost 4 bases to trimming and J lost 9 bases; unmatched junction nucleotides: 13. In germline, CDR1 is SGHRS, CDR2 YFSETQ. CDR3 loop: CASSPQPSGHGQYF. The CDR3 coding sequence is TGCGCCAGCAGCCCACAGCCTAGCGGCCACGGGCAGTACTTC. Full variable domain (missing parts from reference TRBV5-1 and TRBJ2-7): KAGVTQTPRYLIKTRGQQVTLSCSPISGHRSVSWYQQTPGQGLQFLFEYFSETQRNKGNFPGRFSGRQFSNSRSEMNVSTLELGDSALYLCASSPQPSGHGQYFGPGTRLTVT.

Concerning this clone itself: Other DNA sequences within the sample encode an identical CDR3. The rearrangement joins TRBV27 to TRBJ2-1; no definite D call. The V end lost 5 bases, the J end lost 0 bases, and 11 bases lay between the germline ends. The germline gives CDR1 MNHEY, CDR2 SMNVEV (reference sequence). This CDR3 contains 15 residues. This chain's CDR3 is CASSPRLSSYNEQFF. The DNA of the CDR3 is TGTGCCAGCAGTCCCAGGTTAAGCTCCTACAATGAGCAGTTCTTC.

Comments on this clone: The identical CDR3 is also encoded by other nucleotide sequences in the sample. The chain joins TRBV7-9 to TRBJ1-2; 9 bases map to TRBD1. The trim removed 1 base at V and 5 bases at J, leaving 2 bases unmatched. CDR3 length equals 14 residues. The V gene's germline CDR1 is SEHNR and CDR2 FQNEAQ (reference sequence). DNA of the CDR3: TGTGCCAGCAGCTTAGGACAGGGGGTGTATGGCTACACCTTC. Translated: CASSLGQGVYGYTF.

This chain uses TRBV6-1 with TRBJ1-2; 8 positions agree with TRBD1. Germline CDR1 MNHNS, CDR2 SASEGT. CDR3 length: 14 residues. V shed 5 bases and J 6 bases; nucleotides not matched to a gene: 8. CDR3 sequence: CASSPRTGRNGYTF. The CDR3 DNA sequence: TGTGCCAGCAGTCCCCGGACAGGGAGGAATGGCTACACCTTC.

The chain carries TRBV2 and TRBJ2-1; 9 positions agree with TRBD2. This CDR3 contains 15 residues. V lost 6 bases, J lost 4 bases, and 7 bases stayed unmatched. Per the germline V gene, CDR1 is SNHLY and CDR2 is FYNNEI. The CDR3 DNA sequence: TGTGCCAGCAGCCCGCTAGCGGGACCATACAATGAGCAGTTCTTC. It translates to CASSPLAGPYNEQFF.

The J gene is TRBJ2-3, the V gene TRBV27, with D possibly being TRBD2 (6 bases). Germline V lookup: CDR1 MNHEY, CDR2 SMNVEV (reference sequence). The ends were cut back, 5 bases at V and 5 bases at J, with 20 bases in the middle. The CDR3 runs 16 residues. The CDR3 DNA follows: TGTGCCAGCAGTCCTCTACCGGGACTCACTATAGATACGCAGTATTTT. Its protein is CASSPLPGLTIDTQYF.